These 31 T cell receptor beta chains share one sample of origin, sequenced in a study of cytomegalovirus exposure and HLA in healthy donors. A multiplex PCR was run with 60 Vbeta primers and 13 Jbeta primers. Libraries were prepared by immunoSEQ multiplex PCR; TCRdb keeps only in-frame clonotypes and omits some of them. The sample lists approximately 100,000 clones, more than 80% occurring once. What was sequenced was PBMCs. The receptor source for this set is a man between 25 and 39 years old in good health and CMV-seronegative.

The chain combines TRBV28 with TRBJ1-1, with a weak D call TRBD1 (6 bases). CDR1 and CDR2 (germline): MDHEN, SYDVKM. V was cut by 6 bases and J by 4 bases, with 15 bases left in between. The CDR3 covers 14 residues. The CDR3 DNA is TGTGCCAGCAGACGGAGGGGAGGGGGCACTGAAGCTTTCTTT. Translation gives CASRRRGGGTEAFF.

The chain recombines TRBV7-2 with TRBJ2-1; D perhaps matches TRBD1 (5 bases). V was cut by 4 bases and J by 10 bases, with 14 bases left in between. This CDR3 contains 13 residues. Germline CDR1 reads SGHTA; CDR2 reads FQGNSA. This chain's CDR3 is CASSSMTDGEQFF. The CDR3 nucleotides are TGTGCCAGCAGCTCGATGACAGACGGGGAGCAGTTCTTC.

V usage is TRBV13 and J usage is TRBJ1-1, with 7 bases aligning to TRBD1. The CDR3 sequence is 15 residues long. J gave up 5 bases and V 0 bases, and 6 bases lay outside the gene matches. Germline CDR1 reads PRHDT; CDR2 reads FYEKMQ (reference sequence). DNA of the CDR3: TGTGCCAGCAGCTTAGGCACAGGGGTAAGTACTGAAGCTTTCTTT. Its protein product is CASSLGTGVSTEAFF.

CDR3: CASSLTDRGLSLEQYF. CDR3 bases: TGTGCCAGCAGCTTAACCGACAGGGGGCTGTCGCTCGAGCAGTACTTC. The chain is built from TRBV7-8 and TRBJ2-7, with 10 nucleotides matching TRBD1. The CDR3 is 16 amino acids. The germline V gene has CDR1 SGHVS and CDR2 FQNEAQ. The trim removed 2 bases at V and 6 bases at J, leaving 10 bases unmatched.

V gene TRBV4-1 combines with J gene TRBJ1-1, with a possible D match to TRBD1 (5 bases). Trimming took 0 bases from V and 10 from J, leaving 18 bases between them. CDR3 size: 15 residues. The germline V gene has CDR1 MGHRA and CDR2 YSYEKL. CDR3 sequence reads: CASSQDQGGWGRAFF. The CDR3 nucleotides read TGCGCCAGCAGCCAAGATCAGGGTGGGTGGGGCCGAGCTTTCTTT.

This chain joins TRBV7-2 and TRBJ2-7; D remains unclear. The CDR3 contains 16 residues. Germline-derived CDR1 and CDR2 are SGHTA and FQGNSA. Trimming took 4 bases from V and 2 from J, leaving 18 bases between them. This CDR3 is CASSSDSARPAYEQYF. The CDR3 DNA follows: TGTGCCAGCAGCTCGGATTCGGCCAGGCCCGCCTACGAGCAGTACTTC.

This chain uses TRBV7-2 with TRBJ2-1, with TRBD2 matching over 8 bases. The CDR3 has 19 residues. J gave up 0 bases and V 5 bases, and 15 bases lay outside the gene matches. The germline V gene has CDR1 SGHTA and CDR2 FQGNSA. CDR3 amino acids: CASSARTSYQTSSYNEQFF. Written as DNA, the CDR3 is TGTGCCAGCAGCGCCCGGACTAGCTATCAGACCAGCTCCTACAATGAGCAGTTCTTC.

V gene TRBV15 combines with J gene TRBJ1-5; the match to TRBD1 covers 9 bases. This CDR3 is 15 amino acids long. Germline V gene sequence: CDR1 LNHNV, CDR2 YYDKDF (reference sequence). J lost 6 bases, V lost 0 bases, and 3 bases had no gene match. The CDR3 region is CATSRDRTGAQPQHF. In DNA form, the CDR3 reads TGTGCCACCAGCAGAGACAGGACAGGGGCTCAGCCCCAGCATTTT. The variable domain in full, completed from reference TRBV15 and TRBJ1-5, reads DAMVIQNPRYQVTQFGKPVTLSCSQTLNHNVMYWYQQKSSQAPKLLFHYYDKDFNNEADTPDNFQSRRPNTSFCFLDIRSPGLGDTAMYLCATSRDRTGAQPQHFGDGTRLSIL.

This clone occurred a few times. The chain joins TRBV6-5 to TRBJ2-2; the match to TRBD2 covers 9 bases. Trimming took 2 bases from V and 4 from J; bases not matched to a gene: 5. This CDR3 is built from 16 residues. The germline V gene has CDR1 MNHEY and CDR2 SVGAGI. The CDR3: CASSYSGREGTGELFF. DNA for the CDR3: TGTGCCAGCAGTTACAGTGGGCGGGAGGGCACCGGGGAGCTGTTTTTT.

In its sample, this clone was seen once. J is TRBJ2-7 and V is TRBV28, with 10 bases aligning to TRBD1. J gave up 2 bases and V 6 bases, and 7 bases lay outside the gene matches. The germline CDR1 and CDR2 sequences are MDHEN and SYDVKM. The CDR3 is made up of 15 amino acids. CDR3 sequence (DNA): TGTGCCAGCAGCTTTGCCGGGACAGGGGCCTACGAGCAGTACTTC. Translation gives CASSFAGTGAYEQYF.

The genes are TRBV11-2 and TRBJ2-1; 7 nucleotides match TRBD1. J lost 6 bases, V lost 3 bases, and 5 bases had no gene match. From germline, CDR1 is SGHAT and CDR2 FQNNGV. The CDR3 extends over 14 amino acids. The CDR3 spells CASSFKTGRNEQFF. The CDR3 nucleotides are TGTGCCAGCAGCTTTAAGACAGGGCGCAATGAGCAGTTCTTC. The full variable domain, with the rest looked up from reference TRBV11-2 and TRBJ2-1, is EAGVAQSPRYKIIEKRQSVAFWCNPISGHATLYWYQQILGQGPKLLIQFQNNGVVDDSQLPKDRFSAERLKGVDSTLKIQPAKLEDSAVYLCASSFKTGRNEQFFGPGTRLTVL.

The V and J genes are TRBV7-9 and TRBJ2-7, with TRBD1 identical over 9 bases. Germline lookup yields CDR1 SEHNR and CDR2 FQNEAQ (reference sequence). V lost 5 bases to trimming and J lost 7 bases; unmatched junction nucleotides: 9. The CDR3 is 14 amino acids. CDR3 nucleotide sequence: TGTGCCAGCAGCAGGAGGACAGGGGATGGGGAGCAGTACTTC. This gives the protein CASSRRTGDGEQYF.

J is TRBJ2-2 and V is TRBV13, with D possibly matching TRBD1 (5 bases). The CDR3 is 14 amino acids. CDR1 is PRHDT, CDR2 FYEKMQ, per germline (reference sequence). V was clipped by 1 base and J by 6 bases, with 9 bases between them. The CDR3 region is CASSLARVSGELFF. CDR3 sequence (DNA): TGTGCCAGCAGCTTAGCCAGGGTTTCCGGGGAGCTGTTTTTT.

The V call is TRBV6-4, the J call TRBJ2-3; D gene uncertain. The CDR3 contains 14 residues. Germline-derived CDR1 and CDR2 are MRHNA and SNTAGT. Trimming removed 2 bases at V and 2 bases at J, with 8 bases between. In nucleotides, the CDR3 is TGTGCCAGCAGTGACGATCAGTCCACAGATACGCAGTATTTT. Translation gives CASSDDQSTDTQYF.

This clone was seen a handful of times. The chain recombines TRBV28 with TRBJ2-7, with 16 bases that match TRBD2. This CDR3 is 20 amino acids long. Germline V gene data show CDR1 as MDHEN and CDR2 as SYDVKM. J was trimmed by 7 bases and V by 0 bases; bases with no gene match: 15. In nucleotides, the CDR3 is TGTGCCAGCAGTTTATGGGCCGGGGTAGGGACTAGCGGGAGGGCTCGGGAGCAGTACTTC. The encoded protein is CASSLWAGVGTSGRAREQYF.

The genes are TRBV10-2 and TRBJ1-5, with D possibly matching TRBD1 (5 bases). Trimming removed 5 bases at V and 3 bases at J, with 8 bases between. CDR1 and CDR2 from the germline V gene are WSHSY and SAAADI. The CDR3 covers 13 residues. Here the CDR3 reads CASSYRYNQPQHF. The CDR3 DNA follows: TGCGCCAGCAGTTACAGGTACAATCAGCCCCAGCATTTT.

The chain uses TRBV18 and TRBJ2-2; 7 positions match TRBD2. Unmatched junction bases numbered 9, after V lost 1 base and J lost 4 bases. Germline V lookup: CDR1 KGHSH, CDR2 LQKENI. The length of the CDR3 is 17 residues. The DNA of the CDR3 is TGTGCCAGCTCACCACTGATCGCGGGGGAAAGCACCGGGGAGCTGTTTTTT. Translating gives CASSPLIAGESTGELFF.

This clone was counted once. The chain is built from TRBV2 and TRBJ1-1, with D unresolved. Trimming pared 5 bases from V and 3 bases from J, leaving 4 bases between. Germline CDR1 reads SNHLY; CDR2 reads FYNNEI. The CDR3 runs to 11 residues. CDR3 region: CASSRDTEAFF. CDR3 DNA sequence: TGTGCCAGCAGTCGAGACACTGAAGCTTTCTTT.

The chain couples TRBV6-6 to TRBJ2-2, with D tentatively TRBD2 (5 bases). V lost 5 bases and J 1 base, leaving 14 bases between the germline ends. CDR3 length: 16 amino acids. Germline-derived CDR1 and CDR2 are MNHNY and SVGAGI (reference sequence). CDR3 protein: CASSTTDTRNTGELFF. The CDR3 DNA sequence: TGTGCCAGCAGTACCACAGATACTAGGAACACCGGGGAGCTGTTTTTT.

The chain joins TRBV27 to TRBJ2-7, with D possibly being TRBD2 (6 bases). Germline V gene data show CDR1 as MNHEY and CDR2 as SMNVEV (reference sequence). Trimming left V 2 bases short and J 4 bases short, with 15 bases between. The CDR3 sequence is 15 residues long. In DNA, the CDR3 is TGTGCCAGCAGTTTAGTCACCGGGGGAAAATACGAGCAGTACTTC. Its protein product is CASSLVTGGKYEQYF.

The rearrangement joins TRBV13 to TRBJ2-1; TRBD2 matches 8 bases. The CDR3 consists of 15 residues. Germline assignment: CDR1 PRHDT and CDR2 FYEKMQ (reference sequence). After removal of 5 bases from V and 5 bases from J, the junction contained 8 bases not matched to a gene. The CDR3 DNA reads as TGTGCCAGCAGCACAAGCGGGGGAGTTAACAATGAGCAGTTCTTC. It yields the protein CASSTSGGVNNEQFF.

This clone occurred a few times. V gene TRBV6-5 combines with J gene TRBJ2-1, with 8 bases lining up with TRBD2. V lost 6 bases to trimming and J lost 4 bases; unmatched junction nucleotides: 5. The V gene's germline CDR1 is MNHEY and CDR2 SVGAGI. The CDR3 has 14 residues. The CDR3 here is CASSRGGTYNEQFF. CDR3 DNA: TGTGCCAGCAGCCGGGGGGGGACGTACAATGAGCAGTTCTTC.

This chain links TRBV9 with TRBJ2-7, with 9 bases fitting TRBD2. The CDR3 spans 16 residues. Losses at the gene ends were 4 bases for V and 2 bases for J; bases not matched to a gene: 10. The V gene's germline CDR1 is SGDLS and CDR2 YYNGEE. CDR3 in DNA: TGTGCCAGCAGCCCGACCGGGACTAGCCTGGCCTACGAGCAGTACTTC. Its protein product is CASSPTGTSLAYEQYF.

The chain employs TRBV6-1 and TRBJ1-2; 7 bases align to TRBD1. The CDR3 totals 13 residues. Per germline, CDR1 MNHNS and CDR2 SASEGT. V was pared by 2 bases and J by 5 bases, with 2 bases of the junction left unmatched. The DNA of the CDR3 is TGTGCCAGCAGTGAACGGACAGGATATGGCTACACCTTC. This codes for CASSERTGYGYTF.

The V gene is TRBV7-9, the J gene TRBJ2-1; 9 bases agree with TRBD1. The junction had 4 bases not matched to a gene; V was cut back by 6 bases and J by 10 bases. The CDR3 is made up of 12 amino acids. The germline V gene encodes CDR1 SEHNR and CDR2 FQNEAQ (reference sequence). The CDR3: CASSYGQGEQFF. CDR3 sequence (DNA): TGTGCCAGCAGTTATGGACAGGGGGAGCAGTTCTTC.

The CDR3 DNA sequence: TGTGCCAGCTCACCCGCAGACAATAATGAAAAACTGTTTTTT. Translation gives CASSPADNNEKLFF. The V and J genes are TRBV18 and TRBJ1-4; D gene unclear. Per germline, CDR1 KGHSH and CDR2 LQKENI. The ends were cut back, 3 bases at V and 4 bases at J, with 9 bases in the middle. This CDR3 spans 14 amino acids.

The chain couples TRBV30 to TRBJ1-4; D ambiguous. CDR1 and CDR2 from the germline V gene are GTSNPN and SVGIG (reference sequence). The CDR3 has 12 amino acids. Between the trimmed V and J ends, which lost 5 bases and 5 bases, there was a span of 9 bases. In nucleotides, the CDR3 is TGTGCCTGGTCACAGCAAAATGAAAAACTGTTTTTT. As protein: CAWSQQNEKLFF. The variable domain in full, with the rest retrieved from reference TRBV30 and TRBJ1-4, is SQTIHQWPATLVQPVGSPLSLECTVEGTSNPNLYWYRQAAGRGLQLLFYSVGIGQISSEVPQNLSASRPQDRQFILSSKKLLLSDSGFYLCAWSQQNEKLFFGSGTQLSVL.

The chain has TRBV7-8 and TRBJ2-5, with 12 bases aligning to TRBD2. In germline, CDR1 is SGHVS, CDR2 FQNEAQ. CDR3 size: 17 residues. The V gene end was trimmed by 2 bases and the J gene end by 5 bases; junction bases not matched to a gene: 9. The CDR3 bases are TGTGCCAGCAGCTTAAGGCTAGCGGGGGGGCCTATGGAGACCCAGTACTTC. This sequence encodes CASSLRLAGGPMETQYF.

The chain couples TRBV12-5 to TRBJ2-3; D is possibly TRBD2 (6 bases). The CDR3 has 13 amino acids. V was trimmed by 1 base and J by 10 bases, leaving 12 bases between them. CDR1 is LGHNT and CDR2 is FRNRAP in the germline V gene. The DNA for the CDR3 is TGTGCTAGTGGTTTGGGAGGCGGGGCTCCGCAGTATTTT. This sequence encodes CASGLGGGAPQYF.

The CDR3 DNA reads TGTGCCAGCAGTTCCCGCGGTGGGCAGTACTTC. Amino acid sequence: CASSSRGGQYF. The chain joins TRBV28 to TRBJ2-7; D gene ambiguous. The V end lost 4 bases, the J end lost 9 bases, and 10 bases lay between the germline ends. CDR3 size: 11 residues. Germline CDR1 and CDR2: MDHEN and SYDVKM.

The CDR3 spells CALGDRYTGELFF. The CDR3 DNA sequence: TGTGCTTTAGGGGACAGGTACACCGGGGAGCTGTTTTTT. The chain combines TRBV6-1 with TRBJ2-2; 8 bases map to TRBD1. This CDR3 region has 13 residues. CDR1 MNHNS and CDR2 SASEGT come from the germline V gene.